This T cell receptor beta chain was observed in a study of shared clonotypes between healthy human individuals. Looking at the study overall: Used for every donor were three CD4 naive, three CD4 memory, two CD8 naive and one CD8 memory plate.

The assay was run at deep level. Clones were sequenced by immunoSEQ multiplex PCR, and TCRdb holds only the in-frame ones, with some missing. The sample gives some 2,000,000 clones, approximately 96% of which show up once; 0.13% is in the top ten. Per the germline V gene, CDR1 is MNHNS and CDR2 is SASEGT. Trimming took 4 bases from V and 0 from J, leaving 10 bases between them. The CDR3 length is 15 residues. The TCR was taken from a young man in good health. This chain uses TRBV6-1 with TRBJ1-5; D is ambiguous. The sample taken for sequencing was naive CD4+ T cells sorted from blood. The subset here: CD45RA+ positively selected. In DNA form, the CDR3 reads TGTGCCAGCAGTGGTAACCTTTATAGCAATCAGCCCCAGCATTTT. This codes for CASSGNLYSNQPQHF.